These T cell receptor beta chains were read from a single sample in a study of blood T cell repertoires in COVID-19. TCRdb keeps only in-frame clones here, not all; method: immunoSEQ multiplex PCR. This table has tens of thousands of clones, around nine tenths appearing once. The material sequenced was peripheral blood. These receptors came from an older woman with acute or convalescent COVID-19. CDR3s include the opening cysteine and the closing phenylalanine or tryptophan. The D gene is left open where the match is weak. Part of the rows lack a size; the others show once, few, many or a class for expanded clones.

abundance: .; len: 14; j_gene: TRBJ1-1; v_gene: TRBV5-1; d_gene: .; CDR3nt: TGCGCCAGCAGCCTACCAACAGAAAACACTGAAGCTTTCTTT; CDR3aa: CASSLPTENTEAFF
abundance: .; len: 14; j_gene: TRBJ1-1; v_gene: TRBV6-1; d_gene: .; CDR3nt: TGTGCCAGCAGTGACAGGGAAAAGAACACTGAAGCTTTCTTT; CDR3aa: CASSDREKNTEAFF
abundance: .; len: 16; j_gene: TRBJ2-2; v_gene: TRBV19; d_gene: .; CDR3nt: TGTGCCAGTAGCCGGGACTCCTATCCGGTGCCCGGGGAGCTGTTTTTT; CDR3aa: CASSRDSYPVPGELFF
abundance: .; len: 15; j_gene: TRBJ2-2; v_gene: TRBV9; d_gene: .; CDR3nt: TGTGCCAGCAGCGTAACGGGGGCGAACACCGGGGAGCTGTTTTTT; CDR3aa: CASSVTGANTGELFF
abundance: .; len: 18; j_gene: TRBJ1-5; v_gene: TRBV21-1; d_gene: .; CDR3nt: TGTGCCAGCAGCAAAGTTACAGACGTCCCACTCTGCAATCAGCCCCAGCATTTT; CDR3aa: CASSKVTDVPLCNQPQHF
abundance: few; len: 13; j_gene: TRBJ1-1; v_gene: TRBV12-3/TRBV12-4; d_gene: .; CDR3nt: TGTGCCAGCAGTCAATCAACAGGGCAGAGCGCTTTCTTT; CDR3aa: CASSQSTGQSAFF
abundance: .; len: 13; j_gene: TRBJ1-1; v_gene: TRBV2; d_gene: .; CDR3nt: TGTGCCAGTTCTTTGACAGTGAACACTGAAGCTTTCTTT; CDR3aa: CASSLTVNTEAFF
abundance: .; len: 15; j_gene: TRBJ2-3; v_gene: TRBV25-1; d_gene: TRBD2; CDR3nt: TGTGCCAGCAGTGGCGGGGGGACCAGCACAGATACGCAGTATTTT; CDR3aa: CASSGGGTSTDTQYF
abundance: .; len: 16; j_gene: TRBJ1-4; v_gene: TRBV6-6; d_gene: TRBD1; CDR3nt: TGTGCCAGCTTCTCGCGGGGGACAGGGGGCGGTGAAAAACTGTTTTTT; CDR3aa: CASFSRGTGGGEKLFF
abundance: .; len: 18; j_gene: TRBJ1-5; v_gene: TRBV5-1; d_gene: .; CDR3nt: TGCGCCAGCAGCCCGACCCCCAGGGGAGAGGGTTCTAGTCAGCCCCAGCATTTT; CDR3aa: CASSPTPRGEGSSQPQHF
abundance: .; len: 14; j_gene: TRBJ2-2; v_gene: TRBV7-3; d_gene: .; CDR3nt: TGTGCCAGCAGTATCGCACAGGCTACCGGGGAGCTGTTTTTT; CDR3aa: CASSIAQATGELFF
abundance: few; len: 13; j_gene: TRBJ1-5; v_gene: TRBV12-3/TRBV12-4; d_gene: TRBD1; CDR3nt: TGTGCCAGCAGAGGACAGGGCTATCAGCCCCAGCATTTT; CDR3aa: CASRGQGYQPQHF
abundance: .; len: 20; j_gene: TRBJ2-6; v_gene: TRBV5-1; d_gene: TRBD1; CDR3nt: TGCGCCAGCAGCTTGGCCCCGGGACAGGGTCTAGGGTCTGGGGCCAACGTCCTGACTTTC; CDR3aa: CASSLAPGQGLGSGANVLTF
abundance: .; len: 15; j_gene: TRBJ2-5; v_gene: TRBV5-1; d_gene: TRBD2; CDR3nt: TGCGCCAGCAGCTTGGATCTAGCGGGGGTGGAGACCCAGTACTTC; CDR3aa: CASSLDLAGVETQYF
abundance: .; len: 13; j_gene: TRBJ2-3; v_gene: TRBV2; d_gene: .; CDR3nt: TGTGCCACCCAGACGAGGCCGATCGATACGCAGTATTTT; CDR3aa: CATQTRPIDTQYF
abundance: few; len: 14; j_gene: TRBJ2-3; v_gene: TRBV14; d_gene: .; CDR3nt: TGTGCCAGCAGCCTCGGACTCCCCACAGATACGCAGTATTTT; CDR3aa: CASSLGLPTDTQYF
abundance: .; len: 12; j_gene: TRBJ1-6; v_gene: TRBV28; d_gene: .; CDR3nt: TGTGCCAGCACCCTAGGGGGTTCACCCCTCCACTTT; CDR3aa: CASTLGGSPLHF
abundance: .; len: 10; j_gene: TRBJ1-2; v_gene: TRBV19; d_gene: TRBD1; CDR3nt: TGTGCCAGTAGACAGGGGTACTACACCTTC; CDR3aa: CASRQGYYTF
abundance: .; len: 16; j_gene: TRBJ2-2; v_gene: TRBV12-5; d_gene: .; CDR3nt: TGTGCTAGTGGACCCTCAGTGCGAGGGAACACCGGGGAGCTGTTTTTT; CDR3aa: CASGPSVRGNTGELFF
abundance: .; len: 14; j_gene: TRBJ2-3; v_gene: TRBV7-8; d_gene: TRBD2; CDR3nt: TGTGCCAGCAGCTTAGGAGCGGGAGCAGATACGCAGTATTTT; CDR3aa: CASSLGAGADTQYF
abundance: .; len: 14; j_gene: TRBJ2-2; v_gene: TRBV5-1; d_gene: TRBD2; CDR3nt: TGCGCCAGCAGGAAGGGACTAGAGACCGGGGAGCTGTTTTTT; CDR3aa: CASRKGLETGELFF
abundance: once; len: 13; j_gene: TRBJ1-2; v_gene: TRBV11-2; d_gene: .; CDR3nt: TGTGCCAGCAGCCTCGGGGTCGGCTATGGCTACACCTTC; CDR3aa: CASSLGVGYGYTF
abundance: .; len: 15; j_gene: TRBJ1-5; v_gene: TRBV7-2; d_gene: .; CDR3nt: TGTGCCAGCATCTCTCGGGGACACGGCAATCAGCCCCAGCATTTT; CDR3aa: CASISRGHGNQPQHF
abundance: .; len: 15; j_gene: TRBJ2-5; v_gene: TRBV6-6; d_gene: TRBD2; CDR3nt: TGTGCCAGCAGTCTACTAGCGGGAGGAGGTGAGACCCAGTACTTC; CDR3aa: CASSLLAGGGETQYF
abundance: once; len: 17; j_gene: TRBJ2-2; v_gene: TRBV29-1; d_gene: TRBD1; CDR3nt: TGCAGCGTGATTCCGGGACAGGGAGTTAGTCGGGGCGGGGAGCTGTTTTTT; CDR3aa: CSVIPGQGVSRGGELFF
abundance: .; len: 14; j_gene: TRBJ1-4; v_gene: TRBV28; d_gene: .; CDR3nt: TGTGCCAGCAGCCCGGGGGTAGTAGGGGAAAAACTGTTTTTT; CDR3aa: CASSPGVVGEKLFF
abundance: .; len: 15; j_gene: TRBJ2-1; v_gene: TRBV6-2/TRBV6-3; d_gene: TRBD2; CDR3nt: TGTGCCAGCAGTTACCCAGCGGGAGGGTCTTATGAGCAGTTCTTC; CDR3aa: CASSYPAGGSYEQFF
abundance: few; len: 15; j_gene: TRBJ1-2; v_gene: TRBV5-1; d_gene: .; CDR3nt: TGCGCCAGCAGCTTGTGGGGAGGGGAGGAGAATGGCTACACCTTC; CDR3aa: CASSLWGGEENGYTF
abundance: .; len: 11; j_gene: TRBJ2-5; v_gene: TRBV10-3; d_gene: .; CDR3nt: TGTGCCATCAGTGACCAGGGGACCCAGTACTTC; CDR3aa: CAISDQGTQYF
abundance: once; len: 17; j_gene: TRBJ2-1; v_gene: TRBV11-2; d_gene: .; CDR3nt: TGTGCCAGCAGCTTAAGGTCCGACAGGAGTTTTTACAATGAGCAGTTCTTC; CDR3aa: CASSLRSDRSFYNEQFF
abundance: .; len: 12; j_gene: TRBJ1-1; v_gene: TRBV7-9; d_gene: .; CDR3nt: TGTGCCAGCAGCTTGGCTACAGGGATAGCTTTCTTT; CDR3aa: CASSLATGIAFF
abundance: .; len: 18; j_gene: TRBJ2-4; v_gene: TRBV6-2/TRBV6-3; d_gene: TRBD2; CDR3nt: TGTGCCAGCAGTTTTCATAGCGGGACCCCCTTAGCCAAAAACATTCAGTACTTC; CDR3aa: CASSFHSGTPLAKNIQYF
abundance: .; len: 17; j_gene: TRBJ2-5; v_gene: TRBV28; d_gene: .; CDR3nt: TGTGCCAGCAGACAGCTGTTAAGCGGAACCCCAGGCGAGACCCAGTACTTC; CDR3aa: CASRQLLSGTPGETQYF
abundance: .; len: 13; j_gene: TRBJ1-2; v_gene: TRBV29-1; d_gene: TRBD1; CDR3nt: TGCAGCGTTGATCTGACAGGGGGCGATGGCTACACCTTC; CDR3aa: CSVDLTGGDGYTF
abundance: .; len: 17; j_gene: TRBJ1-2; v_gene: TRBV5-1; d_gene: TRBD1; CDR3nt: TGCGCCAGCAGCTTGGGGCAGGGGGCGACGGATAACTATGGCTACACCTTC; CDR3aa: CASSLGQGATDNYGYTF
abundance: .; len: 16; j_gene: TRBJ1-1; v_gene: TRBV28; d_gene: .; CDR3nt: TGTGCCAGCAGTCTCATCACGCTTGGAGGAGGGACTGAAGCTTTCTTT; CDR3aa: CASSLITLGGGTEAFF
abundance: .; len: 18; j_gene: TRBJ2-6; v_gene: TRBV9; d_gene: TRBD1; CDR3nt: TGTGCCAGCAGCGCCACCCCGGGACAGCCCTCTGGGGCCAACGTCCTGACTTTC; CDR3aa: CASSATPGQPSGANVLTF
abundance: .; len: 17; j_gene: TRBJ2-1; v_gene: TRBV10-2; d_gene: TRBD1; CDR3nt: TGCGCCAGCCGAGGGGGCCTGGGGACAATTGGGTACAATGAGCAGTTCTTC; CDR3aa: CASRGGLGTIGYNEQFF
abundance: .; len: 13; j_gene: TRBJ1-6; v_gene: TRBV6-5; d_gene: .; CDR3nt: TGTGCCAGCAGGAGGGTACGGGATTCACCCCTCCACTTT; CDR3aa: CASRRVRDSPLHF
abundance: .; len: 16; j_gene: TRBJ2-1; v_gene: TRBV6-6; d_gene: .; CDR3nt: TGTGCCAGCAGTTACCCCGCCAGCGGGTTAAACAATGAGCAGTTCTTC; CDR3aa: CASSYPASGLNNEQFF
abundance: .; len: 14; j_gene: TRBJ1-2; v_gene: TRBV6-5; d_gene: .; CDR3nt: TGTGCCAGCACCTCAGAGGGATCAAACTATGGCTACACCTTC; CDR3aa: CASTSEGSNYGYTF
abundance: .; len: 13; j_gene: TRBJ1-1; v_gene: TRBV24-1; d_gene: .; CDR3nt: TGTGCCACCAGTGATCAGGGGAACACTGAAGCTTTCTTT; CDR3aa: CATSDQGNTEAFF
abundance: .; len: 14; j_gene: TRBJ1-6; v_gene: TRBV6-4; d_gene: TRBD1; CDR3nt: TGTGCCAGCAGAAAGACAGGGGCGAATTCACCCCTCCACTTT; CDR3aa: CASRKTGANSPLHF
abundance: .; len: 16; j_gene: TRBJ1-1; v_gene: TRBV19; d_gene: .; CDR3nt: TGTGCCACCAAAGATGGGGGGGCTTCGTGGAACACTGAAGCTTTCTTT; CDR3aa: CATKDGGASWNTEAFF
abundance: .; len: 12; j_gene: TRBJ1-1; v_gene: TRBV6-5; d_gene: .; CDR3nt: TGTGCCAGCATAACGCCCAAAAGCCGAGCTTTCTTT; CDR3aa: CASITPKSRAFF
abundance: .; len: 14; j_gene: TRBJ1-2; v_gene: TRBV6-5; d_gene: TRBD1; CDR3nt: TGTGCCAGCACCCCCTCACAGGGGGCGTGGGGCTACACCTTC; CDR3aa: CASTPSQGAWGYTF
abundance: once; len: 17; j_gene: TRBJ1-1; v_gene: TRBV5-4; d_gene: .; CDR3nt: TGTGCCAGCAGCTCGGGAGGCCCTGGGGGCCTGAACACTGAAGCTTTCTTT; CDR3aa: CASSSGGPGGLNTEAFF
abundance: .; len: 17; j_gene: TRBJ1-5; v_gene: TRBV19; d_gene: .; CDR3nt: TGTGCCAGTAGTATAGGGGCTTCTGGGGGCGATAATCAGCCCCAGCATTTT; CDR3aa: CASSIGASGGDNQPQHF
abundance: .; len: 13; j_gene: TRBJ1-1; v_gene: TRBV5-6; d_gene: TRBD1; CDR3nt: TGTGCCAGCAGCCGGACAGGGGTTACTGAAGCTTTCTTT; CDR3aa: CASSRTGVTEAFF
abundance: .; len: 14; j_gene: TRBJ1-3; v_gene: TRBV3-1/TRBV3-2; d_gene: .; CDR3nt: TGTGCCAGCAGCTACGGAGATCAGCGTTACACCATATATTTT; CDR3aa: CASSYGDQRYTIYF
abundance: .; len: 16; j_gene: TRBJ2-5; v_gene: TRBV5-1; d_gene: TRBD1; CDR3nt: TGCGCCAGCAGCTCCTCCGGGACAGGAGTCGGAGAGACCCAGTACTTC; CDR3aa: CASSSSGTGVGETQYF
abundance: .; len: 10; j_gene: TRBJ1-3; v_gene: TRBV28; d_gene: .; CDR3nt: TGTGCCAGCCGGGGAAACACCATATATTTT; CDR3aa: CASRGNTIYF
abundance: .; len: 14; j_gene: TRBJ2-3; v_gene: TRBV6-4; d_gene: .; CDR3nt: TGTGCCAGCAGTGCGGACAGACGCACAGATACGCAGTATTTT; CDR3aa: CASSADRRTDTQYF
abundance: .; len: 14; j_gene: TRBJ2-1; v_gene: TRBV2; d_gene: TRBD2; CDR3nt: TGTGCCAGCAGGGGCGGGGGGCTCTACAATGAGCAGTTCTTC; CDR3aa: CASRGGGLYNEQFF